This T cell receptor (beta chain) was sequenced for a study of shared clonotypes between healthy human individuals. Trimming at V came to 5 bases and at J to 3 bases, leaving 15 bases not matched to a gene. Germline V lookup: CDR1 SGHTA, CDR2 FQGNSA. CDR3 length equals 18 residues. Every subset had its genomic DNA shared out evenly among several immunoSEQ plates. Ten immunoSEQ deep assay plates were used to sequence the DNA of unsorted PBMCs. TCRdb's copy holds only in-frame clones and misses some; the assay was immunoSEQ multiplex PCR. This repertoire shows fewer than 550,000 clones, about 79% found once; its top ten account for about 12%.

The specimen was PBMCs. The clonotype was recovered from a woman aged 40 to 50 in good health. Some clones in this sample may be carry-over from other donors' samples. This sequence joins TRBV7-2 and TRBJ2-3; 9 bases are shared with TRBD2. Here the CDR3 reads CASSPPIAGVAKTDTQYF. The CDR3 DNA reads TGTGCCAGCAGCCCCCCTATAGCGGGAGTAGCCAAAACAGATACGCAGTATTTT.